This T cell receptor beta chain was found in a study of blood T cell repertoires in COVID-19. Study as a whole: Researchers got acute and convalescent COVID-19 samples from the United States, Italy and Spain. The cDNA or gDNA used as material had been derived from T cells, B-cell-depleted T cells, or PBMCs.

The germline gives CDR1 LGHNA, CDR2 YSLEER. V was pared by 0 bases and J by 3 bases, with 8 bases between. The CDR3 runs 14 residues. In the source study's methods: Counts of nucleated cells, estimated from reference gene primer amplification, were obtained. Generated by immunoSEQ multiplex PCR, the TCRdb table keeps only in-frame clones and is missing some. V, J and clone size are taken as reported in that table, and D and trimming were inferred from the DNA itself. The table has more than 250,000 clones, around 88% seen once. The sample taken for sequencing was peripheral blood. The genes are TRBV4-3 and TRBJ1-1; no definite D call. This receptor was taken from a woman aged 25 to 39 who had recovered from COVID-19. The CDR3 spells CASSQDHGYTEAFF. DNA of the CDR3: TGCGCCAGCAGCCAAGACCACGGTTACACTGAAGCTTTCTTT.